The next 4 T cell receptor beta chains were all read from a single sample in a study of CD8 T cells in ankylosing spondylitis. Study-wide results and limits: Ankylosing spondylitis blood seemed to carry a telltale TCR beta motif made of roughly eight highly homologous variants.

No antigens are known for them. MiXCR, applied by TCRdb to the 5' RACE reads, yields one record per CDR3 protein. The top ten clones hold less than 20% of a sample with a few hundred thousand distinct CDR3 sequences, about 20% of them seen once. The sequenced material came from blood, either unsorted or a sorted T cell fraction (not recorded which). Receptors originate from a male donor with ankylosing spondylitis.

The chain's CDR3 is CSVEGSGETQYF. CDR3 DNA sequence: TGCAGCGTTGAGGGTAGCGGGGAGACCCAGTACTTC. This chain uses TRBV29-1 with TRBJ2-5; 7 bases are shared with TRBD2. CDR1 SQVTM and CDR2 ANQGSEA come from the germline V gene. This CDR3 is built from 12 residues. The junction had 3 bases not matched to a gene; V was cut back by 3 bases and J by 5 bases.

The chain carries TRBV7-9 and TRBJ2-5; TRBD1 matches at 9 bases. The J segment lost 4 bases and the V segment lost 3 bases, leaving 6 bases of the junction unmatched. CDR3 length: 15 amino acids. CDR1 SEHNR and CDR2 FQNEAQ come from the germline V gene (reference sequence). The chain's CDR3 is CASSFGTGLGETQYF. CDR3 coding DNA: TGTGCCAGCAGCTTTGGGACAGGGTTGGGAGAGACCCAGTACTTC. Full variable domain (rest looked up from reference TRBV7-9 and TRBJ2-5): DTGVSQNPRHKITKRGQNVTFRCDPISEHNRLYWYRQTLGQGPEFLTYFQNEAQLEKSRLLSDRFSAERPKGSFSTLEIQRTEQGDSAMYLCASSFGTGLGETQYFGPGTRLLVL.

V and J are TRBV3-1 and TRBJ2-3; TRBD2 agrees at 11 bases. There are 15 residues in the CDR3. In germline, CDR1 is LGHDT, CDR2 YNNKEL (reference sequence). The V and J ends lost 8 bases and 11 bases, in that order; junction bases with no gene match: 15. The CDR3 nucleotides are TGTGCCAGCGGTATTAGCGGGAGGGCCCTCGGATTGCAGTATTTT. Protein sequence: CASGISGRALGLQYF.

The table lists this clonotype with a few counts. The chain uses TRBV5-1 and TRBJ2-1; D gene unclear. The CDR3 has 14 residues. V was clipped by 5 bases and J by 6 bases, with 15 bases between them. Looked up from germline, CDR1 is SGHRS and CDR2 is YFSETQ. CDR3 in DNA: TGCGCCAGCAGACTGCAAGGTTCCGGCAATGAGCAGTTCTTC. It codes for CASRLQGSGNEQFF.